One and the same sample provided the 6 T cell receptor beta chains below, sequenced in a study of response to subunit inactivated influenza vaccine. A single record per CDR3 protein comes from TCRdb applying MiXCR to the RT-PCR reads. The data hold around 850,000 distinct CDR3 sequences, with under 20% observed a single time. This specimen consisted of PBMCs from blood, obtained 5 days after vaccination. These receptors were taken from a man in his fifties who received an inactivated influenza vaccine.

This chain joins TRBV5-4 and TRBJ2-7, with TRBD2 matching 7 bases. The CDR3 sequence is 14 residues long. Trimming cost V 0 bases and J 4 bases; bases outside gene matches: 4. CDR1 SGHNT and CDR2 YYREEE come from the germline V gene (reference sequence). The CDR3: CASSLGGSQYEQYF. As DNA, the CDR3 is TGTGCCAGCAGCTTGGGCGGGAGTCAGTACGAGCAGTACTTC.

This clonotype was seen a handful of times. The chain carries TRBV15 and TRBJ1-4, with D unresolved. The germline V and J ends were trimmed by 0 bases and 2 bases, with 7 bases remaining between them. Germline assignment: CDR1 LNHNV and CDR2 YYDKDF (reference sequence). The CDR3 has 15 amino acids. The CDR3 bases are TGTGCCACCAGCAGAGATGTGAGGACTAATGAAAAACTGTTTTTT. Its translation is CATSRDVRTNEKLFF.

The table lists this clonotype with a few counts. The J gene is TRBJ2-1, the V gene TRBV6-5; TRBD1 is a possible D gene (6 bases). V shed 3 bases and J shed 7 bases, with 22 bases lying between them. There are 17 residues in the CDR3. Germline V CDR1 and CDR2: MNHEY, SVGAGI. The CDR3: CASSYTPRGGWGNEQFF. In nucleotides, the CDR3 is TGTGCCAGCAGTTATACCCCCAGGGGTGGTTGGGGAAATGAGCAGTTCTTC.

This clonotype turned up a few times. V usage is TRBV25-1 and J usage is TRBJ2-3; 7 bases map to TRBD2. In germline, CDR1 is MGHDK, CDR2 SYGVNS. V lost 4 bases to trimming and J lost 2 bases; unmatched junction nucleotides: 12. This CDR3 is built from 17 residues. CDR3 bases: TGTGCCAGCAGTGGAGTTTCGCGGGGGAGAAACACAGATACGCAGTATTTT. It specifies CASSGVSRGRNTDTQYF. Using reference TRBV25-1 and TRBJ2-3 for the parts outside the CDR3, the full variable domain is EADIYQTPRYLVIGTGKKITLECSQTMGHDKMYWYQQDPGMELHLIHYSYGVNSTEKGDLSSESTVSRIRTEHFPLTLESARPSHTSQYLCASSGVSRGRNTDTQYFGPGTRLTVL.

The rearrangement uses TRBV10-3 and TRBJ2-1; D is possibly TRBD1 (7 bases). Trimming cost V 5 bases and J 9 bases, with 17 bases left between them. The CDR3 totals 14 residues. The germline gives CDR1 ENHRY, CDR2 SYGVKD. The CDR3 DNA sequence: TGTGCCATCAGTTTAGGTGGGCAGGGGGGTGAGCAGTTCTTC. This codes for CAISLGGQGGEQFF.

This chain joins TRBV10-2 and TRBJ2-7; 9 bases align to TRBD1. J gave up 3 bases and V 7 bases, and 7 bases lay outside the gene matches. The V gene's germline CDR1 is WSHSY and CDR2 SAAADI. There are 14 residues in the CDR3. The CDR3 region has the DNA TGCGCCAGCACCACCGGGACAGGGATCTACGAGCAGTACTTC. Its translation is CASTTGTGIYEQYF.